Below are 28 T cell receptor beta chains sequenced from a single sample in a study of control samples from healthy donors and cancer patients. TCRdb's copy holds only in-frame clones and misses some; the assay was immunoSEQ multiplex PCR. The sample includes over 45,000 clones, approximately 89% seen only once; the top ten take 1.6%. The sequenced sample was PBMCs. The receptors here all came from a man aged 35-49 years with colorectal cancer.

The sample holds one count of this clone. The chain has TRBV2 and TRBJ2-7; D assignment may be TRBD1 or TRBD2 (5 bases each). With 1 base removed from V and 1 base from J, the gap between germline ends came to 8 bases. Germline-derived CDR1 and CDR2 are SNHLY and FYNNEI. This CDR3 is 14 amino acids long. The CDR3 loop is CASSEGDRSYEQYF. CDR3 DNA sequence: TGTGCCAGCAGTGAAGGGGACCGGTCCTACGAGCAGTACTTC.

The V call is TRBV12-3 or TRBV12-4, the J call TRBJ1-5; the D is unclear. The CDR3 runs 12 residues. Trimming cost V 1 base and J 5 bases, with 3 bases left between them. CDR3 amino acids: CASSLEDQPQHF. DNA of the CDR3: TGTGCCAGCAGTTTAGAAGATCAGCCCCAGCATTTT.

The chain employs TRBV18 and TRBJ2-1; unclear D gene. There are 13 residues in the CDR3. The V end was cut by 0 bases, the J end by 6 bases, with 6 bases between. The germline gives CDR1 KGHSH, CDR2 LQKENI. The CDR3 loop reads CASSPPHLNEQFF. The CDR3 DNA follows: TGTGCCAGCTCACCACCTCATCTCAATGAGCAGTTCTTC.

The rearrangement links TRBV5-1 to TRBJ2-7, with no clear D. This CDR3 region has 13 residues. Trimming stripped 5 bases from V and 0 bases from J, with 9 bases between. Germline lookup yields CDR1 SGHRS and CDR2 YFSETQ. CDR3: CASRQGPSYEQYF. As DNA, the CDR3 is TGCGCCAGCAGACAAGGGCCCTCCTACGAGCAGTACTTC. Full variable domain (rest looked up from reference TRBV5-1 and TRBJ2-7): KAGVTQTPRYLIKTRGQQVTLSCSPISGHRSVSWYQQTPGQGLQFLFEYFSETQRNKGNFPGRFSGRQFSNSRSEMNVSTLELGDSALYLCASRQGPSYEQYFGPGTRLTVT.

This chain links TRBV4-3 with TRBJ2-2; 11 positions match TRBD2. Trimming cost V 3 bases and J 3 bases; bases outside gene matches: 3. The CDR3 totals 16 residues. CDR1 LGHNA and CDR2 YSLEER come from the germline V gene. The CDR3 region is CASSHATSGDTGELFF. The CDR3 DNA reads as TGCGCCAGCAGCCATGCGACTAGCGGGGACACCGGGGAGCTGTTTTTT.

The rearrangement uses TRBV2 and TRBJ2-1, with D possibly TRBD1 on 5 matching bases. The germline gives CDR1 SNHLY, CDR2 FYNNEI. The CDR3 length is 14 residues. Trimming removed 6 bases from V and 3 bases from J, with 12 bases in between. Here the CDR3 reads CASRNVRDYNEQFF. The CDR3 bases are TGTGCCAGCAGGAACGTCAGGGACTACAATGAGCAGTTCTTC.

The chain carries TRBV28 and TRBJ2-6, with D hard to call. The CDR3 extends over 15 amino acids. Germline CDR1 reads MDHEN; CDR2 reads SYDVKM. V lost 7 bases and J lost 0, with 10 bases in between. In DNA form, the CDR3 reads TGTGCCAGCAAGGTCGGTTCCTCTGGGGCCAACGTCCTGACTTTC. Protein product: CASKVGSSGANVLTF.

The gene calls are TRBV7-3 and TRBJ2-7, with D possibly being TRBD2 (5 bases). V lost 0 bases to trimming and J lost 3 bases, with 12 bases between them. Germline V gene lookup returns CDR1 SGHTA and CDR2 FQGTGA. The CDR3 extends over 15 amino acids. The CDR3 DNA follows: TGTGCCAGCAGCTTAACGGGCGGGCCAGACTACGAGCAGTACTTC. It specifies CASSLTGGPDYEQYF.

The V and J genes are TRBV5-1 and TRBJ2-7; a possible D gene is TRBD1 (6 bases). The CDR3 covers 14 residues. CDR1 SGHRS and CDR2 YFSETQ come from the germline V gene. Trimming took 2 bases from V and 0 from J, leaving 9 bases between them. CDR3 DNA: TGCGCCAGCAGCTTCCAGGGGTCCTCCTACGAGCAGTACTTC. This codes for CASSFQGSSYEQYF.

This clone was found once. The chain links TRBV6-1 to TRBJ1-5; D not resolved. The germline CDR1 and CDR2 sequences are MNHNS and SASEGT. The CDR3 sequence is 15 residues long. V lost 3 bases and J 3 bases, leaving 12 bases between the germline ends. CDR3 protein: CASSDGVDLNQPQHF. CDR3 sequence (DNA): TGTGCCAGCAGTGATGGGGTAGATCTCAATCAGCCCCAGCATTTT.

DNA of the CDR3: TGTGCCAGCAGTTCCCGAGGAATAGCCAAAAACATTCAGTACTTC. Its protein product is CASSSRGIAKNIQYF. J is TRBJ2-4 and V is TRBV6-2 or TRBV6-3; D gene unclear. The CDR3 sequence is 15 residues long. V dropped 4 bases and J dropped 0 bases, with 10 bases sitting between them. Germline values: CDR1 MNHEY, CDR2 SVGEGT.

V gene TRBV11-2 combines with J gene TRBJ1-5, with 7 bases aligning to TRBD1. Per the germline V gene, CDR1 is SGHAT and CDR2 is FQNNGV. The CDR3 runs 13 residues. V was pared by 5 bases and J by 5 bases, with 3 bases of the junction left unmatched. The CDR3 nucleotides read TGTGCCAGCAGCCATGGGACAGATCAGCCCCAGCATTTT. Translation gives CASSHGTDQPQHF. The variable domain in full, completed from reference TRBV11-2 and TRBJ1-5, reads EAGVAQSPRYKIIEKRQSVAFWCNPISGHATLYWYQQILGQGPKLLIQFQNNGVVDDSQLPKDRFSAERLKGVDSTLKIQPAKLEDSAVYLCASSHGTDQPQHFGDGTRLSIL.

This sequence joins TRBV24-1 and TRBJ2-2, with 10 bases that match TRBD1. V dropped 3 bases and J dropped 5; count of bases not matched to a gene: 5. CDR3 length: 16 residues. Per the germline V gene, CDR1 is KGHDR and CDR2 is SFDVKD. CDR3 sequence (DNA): TGTGCCACCAGTGATGCGGGACAGGGGATAACCGGGGAGCTGTTTTTT. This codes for CATSDAGQGITGELFF.

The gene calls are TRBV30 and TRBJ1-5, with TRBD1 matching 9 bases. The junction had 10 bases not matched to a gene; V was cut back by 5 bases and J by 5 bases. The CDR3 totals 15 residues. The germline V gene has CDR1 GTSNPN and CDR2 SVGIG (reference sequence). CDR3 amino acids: CAWSGDRAPYQPQHF. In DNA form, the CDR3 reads TGTGCCTGGTCAGGGGACAGGGCACCCTATCAGCCCCAGCATTTT.

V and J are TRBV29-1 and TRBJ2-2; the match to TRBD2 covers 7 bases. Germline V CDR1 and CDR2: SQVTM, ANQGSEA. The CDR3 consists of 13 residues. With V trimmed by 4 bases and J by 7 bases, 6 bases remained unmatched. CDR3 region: CSVGGSVHGELFF. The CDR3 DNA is TGCAGCGTTGGCGGGAGCGTCCACGGGGAGCTGTTTTTT.

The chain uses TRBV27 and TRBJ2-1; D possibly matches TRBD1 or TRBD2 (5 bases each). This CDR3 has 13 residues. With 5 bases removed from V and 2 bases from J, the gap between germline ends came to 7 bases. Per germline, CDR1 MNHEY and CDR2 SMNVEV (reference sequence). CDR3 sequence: CASSPGPYNEQFF. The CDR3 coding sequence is TGTGCCAGCAGTCCGGGACCCTACAATGAGCAGTTCTTC.

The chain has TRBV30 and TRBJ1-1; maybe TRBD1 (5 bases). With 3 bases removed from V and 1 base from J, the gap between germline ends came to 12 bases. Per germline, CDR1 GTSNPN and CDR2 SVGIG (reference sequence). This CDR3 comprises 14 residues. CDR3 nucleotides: TGTGCCTGGAGCCTGGGACTGACGAACACTGAAGCTTTCTTT. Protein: CAWSLGLTNTEAFF.

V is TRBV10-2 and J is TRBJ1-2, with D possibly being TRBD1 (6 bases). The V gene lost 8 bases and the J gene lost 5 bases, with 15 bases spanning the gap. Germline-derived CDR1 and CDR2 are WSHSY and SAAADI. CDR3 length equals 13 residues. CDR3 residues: CASRTATSYGYTF. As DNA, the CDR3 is TGCGCCAGCCGGACAGCAACCTCATATGGCTACACCTTC.

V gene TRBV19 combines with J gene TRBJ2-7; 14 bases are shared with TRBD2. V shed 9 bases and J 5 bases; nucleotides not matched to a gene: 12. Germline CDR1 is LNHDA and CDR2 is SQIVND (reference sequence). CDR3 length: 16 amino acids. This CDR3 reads CASPGTSGSTTHEQYF. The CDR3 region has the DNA TGTGCCAGCCCCGGGACTAGCGGGAGTACTACCCACGAGCAGTACTTC.

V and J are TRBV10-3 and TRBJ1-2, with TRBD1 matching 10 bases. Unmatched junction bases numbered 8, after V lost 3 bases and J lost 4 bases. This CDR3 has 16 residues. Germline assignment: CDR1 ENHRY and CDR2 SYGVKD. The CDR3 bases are TGTGCCATCAGTGACACCCGGGACAGGGGCTCCTATGGCTACACCTTC. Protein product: CAISDTRDRGSYGYTF.

The CDR3 loop reads CASSLLRTGALANYGYTF. The CDR3 DNA sequence: TGTGCCAGCAGCTTGTTGAGGACAGGCGCCCTTGCTAACTATGGCTACACCTTC. The chain employs TRBV5-5 and TRBJ1-2; the match to TRBD1 covers 7 bases. The CDR3 is 18 residues long. The trim removed 1 base at V and 0 bases at J, leaving 12 bases unmatched. Germline V gives CDR1 SGHKS, CDR2 YYEKEE (reference sequence). Using reference TRBV5-5 and TRBJ1-2 for the parts outside the CDR3, the full variable domain is DAGVTQSPTHLIKTRGQQVTLRCSPISGHKSVSWYQQVLGQGPQFIFQYYEKEERGRGNFPDRFSARQFPNYSSELNVNALLLGDSALYLCASSLLRTGALANYGYTFGSGTRLTVV.

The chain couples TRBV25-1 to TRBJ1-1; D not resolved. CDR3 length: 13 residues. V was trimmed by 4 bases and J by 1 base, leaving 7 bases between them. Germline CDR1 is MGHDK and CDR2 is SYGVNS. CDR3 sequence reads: CASSVSKNTEAFF. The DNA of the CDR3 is TGTGCCAGCAGTGTGTCGAAGAACACTGAAGCTTTCTTT. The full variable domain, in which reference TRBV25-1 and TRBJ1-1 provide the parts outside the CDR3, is EADIYQTPRYLVIGTGKKITLECSQTMGHDKMYWYQQDPGMELHLIHYSYGVNSTEKGDLSSESTVSRIRTEHFPLTLESARPSHTSQYLCASSVSKNTEAFFGQGTRLTVV.

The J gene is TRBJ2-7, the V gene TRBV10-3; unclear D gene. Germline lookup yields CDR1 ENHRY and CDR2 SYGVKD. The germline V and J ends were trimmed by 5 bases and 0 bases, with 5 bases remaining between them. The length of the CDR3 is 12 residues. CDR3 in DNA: TGTGCCATCAGTTCCTTCTCCTACGAGCAGTACTTC. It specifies CAISSFSYEQYF.

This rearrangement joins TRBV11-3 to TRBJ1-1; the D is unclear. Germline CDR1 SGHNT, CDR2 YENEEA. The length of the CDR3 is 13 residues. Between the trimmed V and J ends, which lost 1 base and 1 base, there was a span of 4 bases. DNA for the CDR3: TGTGCCAGCAGCTTAGGCGAGAACACTGAAGCTTTCTTT. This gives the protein CASSLGENTEAFF.

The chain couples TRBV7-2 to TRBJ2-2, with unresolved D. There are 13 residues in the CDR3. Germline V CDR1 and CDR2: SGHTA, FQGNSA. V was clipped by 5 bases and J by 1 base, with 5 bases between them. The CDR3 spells CASSPGNTGELFF. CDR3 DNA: TGTGCCAGCAGCCCAGGGAACACCGGGGAGCTGTTTTTT.

The CDR3 spells CASSLSLAGWAETQYF. DNA for the CDR3: TGTGCCAGCAGCTTAAGCCTAGCGGGCTGGGCGGAGACCCAGTACTTC. The rearrangement links TRBV11-3 to TRBJ2-5, with TRBD2 identical over 8 bases. There are 16 residues in the CDR3. The trim removed 2 bases at V and 5 bases at J, leaving 10 bases unmatched. Per the germline V gene, CDR1 is SGHNT and CDR2 is YENEEA.

CDR3 region: CASSLAVTGNTEAFF. Written as DNA, the CDR3 is TGTGCCAGCAGCTTGGCCGTGACAGGGAACACTGAAGCTTTCTTT. V usage is TRBV5-4 and J usage is TRBJ1-1, with a possible D match to TRBD1 (6 bases). The CDR3 extends over 15 amino acids. Germline V gene sequence: CDR1 SGHNT, CDR2 YYREEE (reference sequence). Trimming shortened V by 0 bases and J by 1 base, and 10 bases separated the two germline ends.

The CDR3: CASTFGGSTDTQYF. The CDR3 nucleotides are TGTGCCAGCACCTTCGGGGGTAGCACAGATACGCAGTATTTT. The V call is TRBV7-9, the J call TRBJ2-3, with D perhaps matching TRBD2 (6 bases). Germline CDR1 and CDR2: SEHNR and FQNEAQ (reference sequence). V lost 7 bases and J lost 0, with 11 bases in between. The CDR3 totals 14 residues.